A single sample gave rise to the 21 T cell receptor beta chains below, sequenced in a study of blood T cells in healthy people across ages (dated by TCRdb to the mid-2010s). Libraries were made using 5' RACE. Sequenced using an Illumina HiSeq 2500. A second PCR of about 7 to 12 cycles was run with a J-beta primer mix and a sample-barcoded 5' primer. TCRdb reprocessing: public reads trimmed at Q25 with fastp, clones called with MiXCR, in-frame beta chains kept. Merged by CDR3 protein, the rows form single entries marked with the most common genes and DNA. For this sample the table gives 1,500,000 or so distinct CDR3 sequences, of which roughly 43% were detected only once. Over 3.5% of the sample rests with the top ten. Sequenced: blood. Receptors were obtained from a woman aged 18-35 years in good health.

Only a few counts were recorded for this clonotype. The chain is built from TRBV29-1 and TRBJ2-1; D call uncertain. V was cut by 4 bases and J by 0 bases, with 7 bases left in between. In germline, CDR1 is SQVTM, CDR2 ANQGSEA. This CDR3 is 13 amino acids long. The CDR3 DNA is TGCAGCGTTGGCCTGACCTCCTACAATGAGCAGTTCTTC. Protein sequence: CSVGLTSYNEQFF.

The gene calls are TRBV20-1 and TRBJ2-1; D might be TRBD2 (6 bases). The germline gives CDR1 DFQATT, CDR2 SNEGSKA (reference sequence). The CDR3 covers 13 residues. Between the trimmed V and J ends, which lost 5 bases and 13 bases, there was a span of 21 bases. CDR3 in DNA: TGCAGTGCTTACCGGGACTCCCTTTATCCCCAGTTCTTC. This sequence encodes CSAYRDSLYPQFF.

This sequence joins TRBV27 and TRBJ2-1, with D perhaps TRBD1 (6 bases). V lost 5 bases to trimming and J lost 5 bases, with 10 bases between them. Per germline, CDR1 MNHEY and CDR2 SMNVEV (reference sequence). This CDR3 has 13 residues. The DNA for the CDR3 is TGTGCCAGCAGTGATCAGGGGAACAATGAGCAGTTCTTC. Translation: CASSDQGNNEQFF.

V gene TRBV7-9 combines with J gene TRBJ2-1, with 9 positions matching TRBD2. V shed 6 bases and J 6 bases; nucleotides not matched to a gene: 6. The CDR3 spans 14 residues. Per the germline V gene, CDR1 is SEHNR and CDR2 is FQNEAQ (reference sequence). The CDR3 DNA follows: TGTGCCAGCAGTCAAACTAGCGGGCCCAATGAGCAGTTCTTC. Translating gives CASSQTSGPNEQFF.

In nucleotides, the CDR3 is TGTGCCTGGACATGGGGCCCCAAAGGTGGCTACACCTTC. Translating it yields CAWTWGPKGGYTF. V gene TRBV30 combines with J gene TRBJ1-2, with D perhaps matching TRBD1 (5 bases). Looked up from germline, CDR1 is GTSNPN and CDR2 is SVGIG (reference sequence). V was clipped by 4 bases and J by 7 bases, with 16 bases between them. The CDR3 totals 13 residues.

V and J are TRBV12-3 or TRBV12-4 and TRBJ2-7; TRBD1 matches at 7 bases. Germline trimming cut 6 bases from V and 6 bases from J; bases unmatched to any gene: 14. This CDR3 has 15 amino acids. This CDR3 reads CASSSKGAPASEQYF. CDR3 in DNA: TGTGCCAGCAGCTCTAAGGGGGCCCCGGCCTCCGAGCAGTACTTC.

This clonotype came up once. This sequence joins TRBV21-1 and TRBJ1-5; the table gives TRBD1 as D, unverified against the DNA. TRBV21-1 has pseudogene status. This CDR3 spans 15 amino acids. The chain's CDR3 is CASSGTGYSNQPQHF. CDR3 sequence (DNA): TGTGCCAGCAGCGGTACAGGTTATAGCAATCAGCCCCAGCATTTT.

V is TRBV28 and J is TRBJ2-1; no clear D gene. The CDR3 runs to 14 residues. Looked up from germline, CDR1 is MDHEN and CDR2 is SYDVKM. V lost 9 bases and J 10 bases, leaving 22 bases between the germline ends. CDR3 bases: TGTGCCAGTAATGTTTTATTTAGCTCCTACGAGCAGTTCTTC. Encoded protein: CASNVLFSSYEQFF. The full variable domain, in which reference TRBV28 and TRBJ2-1 provide the parts outside the CDR3, is DVKVTQSSRYLVKRTGEKVFLECVQDMDHENMFWYRQDPGLGLRLIYFSYDVKMKEKGDIPEGYSVSREKKERFSLILESASTNQTSMYLCASNVLFSSYEQFFGPGTRLTVL.

The genes are TRBV7-2 and TRBJ2-1, with TRBD2 matching 8 bases. CDR3 length equals 15 residues. The V and J ends lost 4 bases and 4 bases, in that order; junction bases with no gene match: 6. CDR1 and CDR2 from the germline V gene are SGHTA and FQGNSA. The CDR3 region has the DNA TGTGCCAGCAGCTCCGCTAGCGGGCGGTACAATGAGCAGTTCTTC. It encodes CASSSASGRYNEQFF.

CDR3 coding DNA: TGTGCCAGCAGTTACCTCGGGCGGTCTGAGCAGTTCTTC. Encoded protein: CASSYLGRSEQFF. The V gene is TRBV6-5, the J gene TRBJ2-1; D not certain. Germline V gives CDR1 MNHEY, CDR2 SVGAGI. Trimming took off 2 bases at V and 9 bases at J, with 11 bases between the two ends. There are 13 residues in the CDR3.

V usage is TRBV4-1 and J usage is TRBJ1-2; tentatively, D is TRBD1 (6 bases). Germline V lookup: CDR1 MGHRA, CDR2 YSYEKL. V gave up 0 bases and J gave up 4 bases, with 18 bases separating them. The CDR3 extends over 17 amino acids. The CDR3 coding sequence is TGCGCCAGCAGCCAAGATCAAGGGGGGTTAATTGGCTATGGCTACACCTTC. The encoded protein is CASSQDQGGLIGYGYTF.

In the case of this clonotype: A much larger clone differs from this one at a single base, so this may be a read error. This chain uses TRBV7-8 with TRBJ1-1; tentative D call: TRBD1 (5 bases). This CDR3 is 16 amino acids long. Trimming took off 4 bases at V and 0 bases at J, with 15 bases between the two ends. Germline CDR1 reads SGHVS; CDR2 reads FQNEAQ. The CDR3 loop reads CASSWTTALVNTEAFF. The CDR3 DNA is TGTGCCAGCAGCTGGACGACAGCCTTGGTGAACACTGAAGCTTTCTTT.

This clonotype was counted between two and nine times. The V and J genes are TRBV28 and TRBJ2-7; no clear D gene. Trimming removed 5 bases from V and 7 bases from J, with 15 bases in between. The germline CDR1 and CDR2 sequences are MDHEN and SYDVKM. The length of the CDR3 is 13 residues. CDR3 DNA sequence: TGTGCCAGCAGTCCCCGAACCTACAATGAGCAGTACTTC. This translates into CASSPRTYNEQYF.

CDR3 sequence reads: CASSHRTSSYNEQFF. The DNA for the CDR3 is TGTGCCAGCAGCCACAGAACAAGCTCCTACAATGAGCAGTTCTTC. The chain recombines TRBV27 with TRBJ2-1; D gene ambiguous. Trimming removed 6 bases at V and 0 bases at J, with 12 bases between. CDR3 length: 15 amino acids. Germline V gene lookup returns CDR1 MNHEY and CDR2 SMNVEV (reference sequence).

The rearrangement uses TRBV15 and TRBJ2-1; D is unclear. The CDR3 spans 15 residues. V dropped 0 bases and J dropped 6 bases, with 12 bases sitting between them. The germline gives CDR1 LNHNV, CDR2 YYDKDF (reference sequence). The CDR3 DNA sequence: TGTGCCACCAGCAGAGATTTAGGTGTTGGCAATGAGCAGTTCTTC. It yields the protein CATSRDLGVGNEQFF.

This chain links TRBV7-2 with TRBJ2-4; 8 bases align to TRBD1. CDR1 and CDR2 (germline): SGHTA, FQGNSA. The CDR3 runs to 17 residues. V trimming: 5 bases; J trimming: 13 bases; junction bases outside the gene matches: 22. The CDR3 loop reads CASSGRTGWSGYNEQYF. CDR3 in DNA: TGTGCCAGCAGCGGCCGGACAGGGTGGTCAGGCTACAATGAGCAGTACTTC.

This clonotype was found many times. J is TRBJ2-1 and V is TRBV9; D is unclear. CDR1 and CDR2 (germline): SGDLS, YYNGEE. V was shortened by 2 bases and J by 3 bases, with 3 bases between the two germline ends. The CDR3 runs to 12 residues. CDR3: CASSVNYNEQFF. The DNA of the CDR3 is TGTGCCAGCAGCGTTAACTACAATGAGCAGTTCTTC.

The CDR3 loop is CSVERGLAVNEQYF. As DNA, the CDR3 is TGCAGCGTTGAAAGGGGACTAGCGGTCAATGAGCAGTACTTC. The chain couples TRBV29-1 to TRBJ2-5; 11 nucleotides line up with TRBD2. The J segment lost 11 bases and the V segment lost 2 bases, leaving 10 bases of the junction unmatched. The CDR3 loop spans 14 amino acids. CDR1 and CDR2 from the germline V gene are SQVTM and ANQGSEA.

The CDR3 reads CASSLRKNTGELFF. The CDR3 nucleotides are TGTGCCAGCAGCTTACGAAAGAACACCGGGGAGCTGTTTTTT. The chain joins TRBV7-8 to TRBJ2-2; D is undetermined. Germline assignment: CDR1 SGHVS and CDR2 FQNEAQ. The V gene lost 2 bases and the J gene lost 1 base, with 5 bases spanning the gap. This CDR3 has 14 residues.

The count of this clonotype is one. The CDR3: CASSYAGGQNEQFF. As DNA, the CDR3 is TGTGCCAGCAGTTACGCGGGAGGGCAAAATGAGCAGTTCTTC. The rearrangement joins TRBV12-3 or TRBV12-4 to TRBJ2-1, with TRBD2 identical over 9 bases. The CDR3 contains 14 residues. Trimming cost V 4 bases and J 7 bases; bases outside gene matches: 5.

This clonotype was recorded a few times. This chain links TRBV5-1 with TRBJ2-7; D is perhaps TRBD2 (5 bases). Germline CDR1 and CDR2: SGHRS and YFSETQ. CDR3 length equals 15 residues. The germline V and J ends were trimmed by 1 base and 4 bases, with 15 bases remaining between them. In DNA form, the CDR3 reads TGCGCCAGCAGCTTGTACGGTCGGGATCCTTACGAGCAGTACTTC. Translated: CASSLYGRDPYEQYF.